The 9 T cell receptor beta chains below come from one sample, sequenced in a study of shared clonotypes between healthy human individuals (TCRdb year 2020). Library preparation used the immunoSEQ multiplex PCR assay. TCRdb obtained this table from immuneACCESS and retained in-frame rearrangements with V and J assigned. These tables miss some clones; where compared with another copy, unresolved V genes account for less than half of the shortfall, and the remainder is unexplained. For this sample the table gives about 610,000 clones, of which less than 98% were detected only once. The top ten clones comprise 0.057% of the sample. Sample: naive CD4+ T cells sorted from blood. This specimen's cell subset or site label, interpreted: CD45RA+ positively selected. Every receptor here comes from a woman aged 30 to 39 in good health.

The chain links TRBV30 to TRBJ1-6; 8 bases align to TRBD1. Losses at the gene ends were 4 bases for V and 6 bases for J; bases not matched to a gene: 17. Germline V lookup: CDR1 GTSNPN, CDR2 SVGIG (reference sequence). This CDR3 is 18 amino acids long. The CDR3 DNA follows: TGTGCCTGGACCCAGGTTGGCAGGGGGCGCCCGGGTAATTCACCCCTCCACTTT. It is translated as CAWTQVGRGRPGNSPLHF. The full variable domain, rest sourced from reference TRBV30 and TRBJ1-6, is SQTIHQWPATLVQPVGSPLSLECTVEGTSNPNLYWYRQAAGRGLQLLFYSVGIGQISSEVPQNLSASRPQDRQFILSSKKLLLSDSGFYLCAWTQVGRGRPGNSPLHFGNGTRLTVT.

The sample holds a few counts of this clone. The CDR3 nucleotides read TGCGCCAGCAGCCGGGGTCAGAACACTGAAGCTTTCTTT. This codes for CASSRGQNTEAFF. The chain employs TRBV10-1 and TRBJ1-1, with D hard to call. CDR1 is WNHNN and CDR2 is SYGVQD in the germline V gene (reference sequence). V was cut by 6 bases and J by 1 base, with 9 bases left in between. The CDR3 covers 13 residues.

The V gene is TRBV28, the J gene TRBJ1-1, with D possibly TRBD1 on 6 matching bases. Germline loops: CDR1 MDHEN, CDR2 SYDVKM. Trimming left V 4 bases short and J 1 base short, with 13 bases between. The length of the CDR3 is 15 residues. CDR3 residues: CASSSVGGANTEAFF. For the CDR3, the DNA is TGTGCCAGCAGTTCCGTCGGGGGGGCGAACACTGAAGCTTTCTTT.

Only one count was recorded for this clone. CDR3 sequence reads: CASSETGSSYEQYF. The CDR3 DNA is TGTGCCAGCAGTGAAACGGGTTCCTCCTACGAGCAGTACTTC. The J gene is TRBJ2-7, the V gene TRBV2; D gene uncertain. Between the trimmed V and J ends, which lost 2 bases and 0 bases, there was a span of 8 bases. Germline V CDR1 and CDR2: SNHLY, FYNNEI. CDR3 length equals 14 residues.

J is TRBJ1-5 and V is TRBV28; D might be TRBD1 (6 bases). This CDR3 region has 14 residues. CDR1 and CDR2 from the germline V gene are MDHEN and SYDVKM. Trimming stripped 5 bases from V and 9 bases from J, with 17 bases between. Here the CDR3 DNA reads TGTGCCAGCAGTCTACAGGGCGTAGAGACGCCCCAGCATTTT. Amino acids: CASSLQGVETPQHF.

This clone was found once. V usage is TRBV5-1 and J usage is TRBJ1-1; D might be TRBD1 (5 bases). This CDR3 comprises 15 residues. CDR1 and CDR2 (germline): SGHRS, YFSETQ. Trimming left V 0 bases short and J 1 base short, with 10 bases between. CDR3 sequence (DNA): TGCGCCAGCAGCTTGGGGGGACGGGAGAACACTGAAGCTTTCTTT. It codes for CASSLGGRENTEAFF.

The table lists this clone with a count of one. The V and J genes are TRBV7-2 and TRBJ2-2, with a weak D call TRBD2 (6 bases). The V and J ends lost 1 base and 0 bases respectively, with 9 bases between them. The germline V gene has CDR1 SGHTA and CDR2 FQGNSA. The length of the CDR3 is 16 residues. CDR3 protein: CASSLVGGTNTGELFF. For the CDR3, the DNA is TGTGCCAGCAGCTTAGTTGGGGGGACGAACACCGGGGAGCTGTTTTTT.

This chain uses TRBV4-2 with TRBJ1-3; D gene ambiguous. V was pared by 5 bases and J by 0 bases, with 20 bases between. The CDR3 sequence is 18 residues long. In germline, CDR1 is LGHNA, CDR2 YNFKEQ. CDR3 nucleotides: TGTGCCAGCAGCACGTACTACAAGCAACCCTACTCTGGAAACACCATATATTTT. Translation: CASSTYYKQPYSGNTIYF.

This chain uses TRBV5-1 with TRBJ2-1, with 11 bases aligning to TRBD2. This CDR3 contains 17 residues. Germline V lookup: CDR1 SGHRS, CDR2 YFSETQ. Trimming cost V 2 bases and J 3 bases; bases outside gene matches: 7. This CDR3 is CASSLQGTSGFYNEQFF. The CDR3 nucleotides are TGCGCCAGCAGCTTACAAGGGACTAGCGGCTTCTACAATGAGCAGTTCTTC.